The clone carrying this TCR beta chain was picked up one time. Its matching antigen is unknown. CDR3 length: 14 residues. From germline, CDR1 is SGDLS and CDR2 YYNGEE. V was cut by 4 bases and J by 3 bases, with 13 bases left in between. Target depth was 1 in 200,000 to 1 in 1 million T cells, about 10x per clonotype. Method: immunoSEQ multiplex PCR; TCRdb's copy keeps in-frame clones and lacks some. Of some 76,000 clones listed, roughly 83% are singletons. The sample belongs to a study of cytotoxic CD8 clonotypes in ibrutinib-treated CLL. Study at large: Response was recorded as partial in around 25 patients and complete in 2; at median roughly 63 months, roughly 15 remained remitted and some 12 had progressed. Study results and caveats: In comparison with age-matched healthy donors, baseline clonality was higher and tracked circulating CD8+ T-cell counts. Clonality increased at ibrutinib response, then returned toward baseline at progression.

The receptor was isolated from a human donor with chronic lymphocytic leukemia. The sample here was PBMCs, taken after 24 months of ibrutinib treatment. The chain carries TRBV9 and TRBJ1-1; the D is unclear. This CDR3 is CASSPLAPYTEAFF. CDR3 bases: TGTGCCAGCAGCCCCCTTGCGCCGTACACTGAAGCTTTCTTT.